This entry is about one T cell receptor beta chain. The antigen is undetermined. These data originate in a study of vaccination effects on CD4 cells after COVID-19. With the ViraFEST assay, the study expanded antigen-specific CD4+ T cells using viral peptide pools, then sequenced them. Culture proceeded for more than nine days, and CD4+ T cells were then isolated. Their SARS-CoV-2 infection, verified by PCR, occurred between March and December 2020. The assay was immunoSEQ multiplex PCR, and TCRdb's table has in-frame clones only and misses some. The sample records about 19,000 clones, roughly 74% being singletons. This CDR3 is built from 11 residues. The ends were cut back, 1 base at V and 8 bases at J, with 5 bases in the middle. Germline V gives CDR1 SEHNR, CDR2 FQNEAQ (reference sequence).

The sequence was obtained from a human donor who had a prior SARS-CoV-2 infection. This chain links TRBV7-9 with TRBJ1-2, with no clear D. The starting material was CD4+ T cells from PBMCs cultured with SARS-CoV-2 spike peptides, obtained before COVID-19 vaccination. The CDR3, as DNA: TGTGCCAGCAGCTTAGGGCGGGGCTACACCTTC. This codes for CASSLGRGYTF.